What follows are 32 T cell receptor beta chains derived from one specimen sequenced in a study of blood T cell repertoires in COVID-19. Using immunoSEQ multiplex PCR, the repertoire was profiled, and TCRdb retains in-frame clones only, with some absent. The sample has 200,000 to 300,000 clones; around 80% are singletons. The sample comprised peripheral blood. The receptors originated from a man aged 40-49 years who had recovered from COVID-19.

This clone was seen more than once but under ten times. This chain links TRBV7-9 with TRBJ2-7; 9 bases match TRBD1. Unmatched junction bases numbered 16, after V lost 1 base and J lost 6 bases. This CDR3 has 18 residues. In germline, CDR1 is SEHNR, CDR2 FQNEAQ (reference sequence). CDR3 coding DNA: TGTGCCAGCAGCTTAGATGTGGGCGGGACAGGGATTTGGTCCGAGCAGTACTTC. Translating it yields CASSLDVGGTGIWSEQYF.

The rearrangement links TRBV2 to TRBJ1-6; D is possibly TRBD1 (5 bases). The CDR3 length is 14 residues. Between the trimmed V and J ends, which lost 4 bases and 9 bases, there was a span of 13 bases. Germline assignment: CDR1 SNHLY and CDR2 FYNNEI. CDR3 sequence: CASSAAAGISPLHF. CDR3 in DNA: TGTGCCAGCAGTGCTGCGGCAGGGATTTCACCCCTCCACTTT.

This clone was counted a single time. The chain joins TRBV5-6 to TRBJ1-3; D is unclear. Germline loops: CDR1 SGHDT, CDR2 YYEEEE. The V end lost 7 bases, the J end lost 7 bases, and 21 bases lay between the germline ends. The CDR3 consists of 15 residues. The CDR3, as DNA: TGTGCCAGCCATACAGCCGTAGAGTATGGGAACACCATATATTTT. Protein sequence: CASHTAVEYGNTIYF.

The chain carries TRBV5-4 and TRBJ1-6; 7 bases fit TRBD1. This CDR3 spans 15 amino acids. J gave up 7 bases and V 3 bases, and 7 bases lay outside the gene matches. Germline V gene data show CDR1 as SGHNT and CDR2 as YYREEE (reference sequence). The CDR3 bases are TGTGCCAGCAGCTGGACAGGATATAACAATTCACCCCTCCACTTT. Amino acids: CASSWTGYNNSPLHF.

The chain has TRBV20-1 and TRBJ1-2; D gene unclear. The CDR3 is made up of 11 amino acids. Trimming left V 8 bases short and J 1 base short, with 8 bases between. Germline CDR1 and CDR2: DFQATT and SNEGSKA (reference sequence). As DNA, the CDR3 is TGCAGTCCACAGAATAACTATGGCTACACCTTC. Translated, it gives CSPQNNYGYTF.

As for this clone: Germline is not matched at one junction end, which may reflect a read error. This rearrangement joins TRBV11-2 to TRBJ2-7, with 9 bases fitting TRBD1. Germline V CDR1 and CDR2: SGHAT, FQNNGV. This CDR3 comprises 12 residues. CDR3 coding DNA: TGTGCCAGCAGCTCTAGCCGACAGGGGGTTAGCTTC. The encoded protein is CASSSSRQGVSF.

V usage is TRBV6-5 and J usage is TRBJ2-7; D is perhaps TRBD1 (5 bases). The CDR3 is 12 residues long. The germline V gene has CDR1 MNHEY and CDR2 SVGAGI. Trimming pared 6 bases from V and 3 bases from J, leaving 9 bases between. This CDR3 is CASRRQFYEQYF. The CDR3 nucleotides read TGTGCCAGCAGAAGACAGTTCTACGAGCAGTACTTC.

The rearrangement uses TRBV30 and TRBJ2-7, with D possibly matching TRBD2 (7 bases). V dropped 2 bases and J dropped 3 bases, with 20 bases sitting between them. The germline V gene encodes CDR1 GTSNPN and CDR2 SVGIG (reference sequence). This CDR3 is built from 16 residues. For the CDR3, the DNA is TGTGCCTGGAGTAAAGGGGCGGGGGCGACCCTCTACGAGCAGTACTTC. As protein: CAWSKGAGATLYEQYF.

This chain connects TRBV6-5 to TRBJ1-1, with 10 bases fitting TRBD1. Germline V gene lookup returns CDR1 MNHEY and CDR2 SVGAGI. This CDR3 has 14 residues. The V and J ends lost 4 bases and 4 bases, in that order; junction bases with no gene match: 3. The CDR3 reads CASSLGQGVTEAFF. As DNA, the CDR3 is TGTGCCAGCAGTTTAGGACAGGGGGTCACTGAAGCTTTCTTT.

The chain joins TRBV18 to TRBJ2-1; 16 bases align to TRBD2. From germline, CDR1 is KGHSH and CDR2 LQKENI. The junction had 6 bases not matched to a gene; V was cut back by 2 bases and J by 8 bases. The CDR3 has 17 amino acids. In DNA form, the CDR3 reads TGTGCCAGCTCACCATCGGGACTAGCGGGAGGGGAAGATGAGCAGTTCTTC. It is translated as CASSPSGLAGGEDEQFF. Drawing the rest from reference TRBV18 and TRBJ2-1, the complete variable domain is NAGVMQNPRHLVRRRGQEARLRCSPMKGHSHVYWYRQLPEEGLKFMVYLQKENIIDESGMPKERFSAEFPKEGPSILRIQQVVRGDSAAYFCASSPSGLAGGEDEQFFGPGTRLTVL.

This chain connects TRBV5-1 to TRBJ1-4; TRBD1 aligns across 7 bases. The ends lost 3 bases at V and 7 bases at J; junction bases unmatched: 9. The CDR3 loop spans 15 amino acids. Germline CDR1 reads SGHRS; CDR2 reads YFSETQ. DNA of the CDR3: TGCGCCAGCAGCTCTGCCGGGACAGAAACTGAAAAACTGTTTTTT. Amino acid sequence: CASSSAGTETEKLFF. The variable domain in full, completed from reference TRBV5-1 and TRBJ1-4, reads KAGVTQTPRYLIKTRGQQVTLSCSPISGHRSVSWYQQTPGQGLQFLFEYFSETQRNKGNFPGRFSGRQFSNSRSEMNVSTLELGDSALYLCASSSAGTETEKLFFGSGTQLSVL.

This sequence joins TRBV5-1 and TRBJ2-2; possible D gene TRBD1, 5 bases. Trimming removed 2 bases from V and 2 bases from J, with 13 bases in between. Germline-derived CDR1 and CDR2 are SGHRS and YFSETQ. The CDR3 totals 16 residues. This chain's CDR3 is CASSLTDTRNTGELFF. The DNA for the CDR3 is TGCGCCAGCAGCTTAACGGACACCAGAAACACCGGGGAGCTGTTTTTT.

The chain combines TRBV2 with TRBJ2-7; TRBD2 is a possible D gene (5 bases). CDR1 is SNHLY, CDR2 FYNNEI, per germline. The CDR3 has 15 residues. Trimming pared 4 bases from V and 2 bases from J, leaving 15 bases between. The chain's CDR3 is CASSVSGIGTYEQYF. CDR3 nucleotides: TGTGCCAGCAGTGTGTCGGGGATAGGGACCTACGAGCAGTACTTC.

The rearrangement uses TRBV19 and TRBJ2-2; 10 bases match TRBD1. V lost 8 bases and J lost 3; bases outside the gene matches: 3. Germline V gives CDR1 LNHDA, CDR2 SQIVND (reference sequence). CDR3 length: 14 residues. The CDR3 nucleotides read TGTGCCAGTTCCGGGACAGGGGACACCGGGGAGCTGTTTTTT. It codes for CASSGTGDTGELFF.

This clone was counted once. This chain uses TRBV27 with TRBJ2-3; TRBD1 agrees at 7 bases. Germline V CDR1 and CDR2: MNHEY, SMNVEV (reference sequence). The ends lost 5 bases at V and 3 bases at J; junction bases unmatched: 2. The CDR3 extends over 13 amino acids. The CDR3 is CASSQQGTDTQYF. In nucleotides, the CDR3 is TGTGCCAGCAGTCAACAGGGGACAGATACGCAGTATTTT.

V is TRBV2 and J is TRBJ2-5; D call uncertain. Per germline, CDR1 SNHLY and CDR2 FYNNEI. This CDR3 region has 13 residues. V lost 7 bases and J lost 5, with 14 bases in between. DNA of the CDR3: TGTGCCAGCACCGCAGGCCTGTCGGAGACCCAGTACTTC. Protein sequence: CASTAGLSETQYF.

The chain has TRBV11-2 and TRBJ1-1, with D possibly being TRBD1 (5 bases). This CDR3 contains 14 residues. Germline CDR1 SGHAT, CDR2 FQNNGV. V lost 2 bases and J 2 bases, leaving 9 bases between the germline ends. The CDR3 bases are TGTGCCAGCAGCTTATTGACAGTCAACACTGAAGCTTTCTTT. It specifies CASSLLTVNTEAFF. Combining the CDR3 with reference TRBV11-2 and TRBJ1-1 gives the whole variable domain EAGVAQSPRYKIIEKRQSVAFWCNPISGHATLYWYQQILGQGPKLLIQFQNNGVVDDSQLPKDRFSAERLKGVDSTLKIQPAKLEDSAVYLCASSLLTVNTEAFFGQGTRLTVV.

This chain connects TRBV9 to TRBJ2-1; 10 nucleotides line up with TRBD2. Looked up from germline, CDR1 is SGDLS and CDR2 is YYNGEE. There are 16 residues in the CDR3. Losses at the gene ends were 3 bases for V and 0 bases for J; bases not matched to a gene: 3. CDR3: CASSESGGASYNEQFF. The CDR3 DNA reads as TGTGCCAGCAGCGAGAGCGGGGGGGCCTCCTACAATGAGCAGTTCTTC.

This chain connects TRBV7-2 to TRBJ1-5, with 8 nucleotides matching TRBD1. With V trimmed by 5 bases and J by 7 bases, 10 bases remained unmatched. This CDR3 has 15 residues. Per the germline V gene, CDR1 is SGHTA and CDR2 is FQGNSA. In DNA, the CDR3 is TGTGCCAGCAGCGGACGGACAGGGTTCGGACAGCCCCAGCATTTT. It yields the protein CASSGRTGFGQPQHF.

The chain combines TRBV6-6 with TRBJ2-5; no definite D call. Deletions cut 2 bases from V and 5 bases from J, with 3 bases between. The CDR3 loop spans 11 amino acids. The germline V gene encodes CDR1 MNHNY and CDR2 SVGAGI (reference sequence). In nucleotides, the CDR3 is TGTGCCAGCAGTTACGAGGAGACCCAGTACTTC. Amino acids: CASSYEETQYF.

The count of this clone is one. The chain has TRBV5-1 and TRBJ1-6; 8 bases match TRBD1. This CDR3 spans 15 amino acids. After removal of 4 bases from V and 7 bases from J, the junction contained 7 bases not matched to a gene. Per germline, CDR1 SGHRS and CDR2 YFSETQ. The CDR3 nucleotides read TGCGCCAGCAGCGCAGGTGACAGGGGCAATTCACCCCTCCACTTT. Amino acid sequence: CASSAGDRGNSPLHF.

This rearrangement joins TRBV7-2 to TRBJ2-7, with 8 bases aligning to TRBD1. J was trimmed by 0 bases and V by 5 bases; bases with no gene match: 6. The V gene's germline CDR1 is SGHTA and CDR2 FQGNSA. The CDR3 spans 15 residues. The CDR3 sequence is CASSPDRVSSYEQYF. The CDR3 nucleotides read TGTGCCAGCAGCCCGGACAGGGTTAGCTCCTACGAGCAGTACTTC.

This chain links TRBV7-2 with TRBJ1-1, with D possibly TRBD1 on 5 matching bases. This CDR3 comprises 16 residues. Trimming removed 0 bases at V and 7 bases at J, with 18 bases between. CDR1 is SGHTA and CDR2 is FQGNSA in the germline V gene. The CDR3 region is CASSLAAIQGGGEAFF. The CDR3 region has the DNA TGTGCCAGCAGCTTAGCAGCTATCCAGGGCGGGGGTGAAGCTTTCTTT.

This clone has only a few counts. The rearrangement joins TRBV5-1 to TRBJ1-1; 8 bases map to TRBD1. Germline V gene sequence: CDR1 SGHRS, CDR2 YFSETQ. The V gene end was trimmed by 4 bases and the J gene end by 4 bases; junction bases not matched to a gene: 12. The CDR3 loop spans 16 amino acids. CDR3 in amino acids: CASSTGQGILATEAFF. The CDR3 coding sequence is TGCGCCAGCAGCACTGGACAGGGCATCCTCGCCACTGAAGCTTTCTTT.

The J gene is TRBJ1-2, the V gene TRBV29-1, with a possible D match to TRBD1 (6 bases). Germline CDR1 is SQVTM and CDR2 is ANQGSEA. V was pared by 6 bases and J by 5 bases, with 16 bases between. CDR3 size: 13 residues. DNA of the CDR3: TGCAGCGTGGGGGGGCAGGACCTATATGGCTACACCTTC. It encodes CSVGGQDLYGYTF. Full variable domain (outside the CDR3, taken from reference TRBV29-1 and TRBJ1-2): SAVISQKPSRDICQRGTSLTIQCQVDSQVTMMFWYRQQPGQSLTLIATANQGSEATYESGFVIDKFPISRPNLTFSTLTVSNMSPEDSSIYLCSVGGQDLYGYTFGSGTRLTVV.

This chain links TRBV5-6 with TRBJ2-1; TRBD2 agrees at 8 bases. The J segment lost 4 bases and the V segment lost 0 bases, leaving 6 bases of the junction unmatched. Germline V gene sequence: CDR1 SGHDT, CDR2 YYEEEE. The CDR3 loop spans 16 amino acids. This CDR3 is CASSLALASGYNEQFF. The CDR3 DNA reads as TGTGCCAGCAGCTTGGCCCTGGCTAGCGGGTACAATGAGCAGTTCTTC.

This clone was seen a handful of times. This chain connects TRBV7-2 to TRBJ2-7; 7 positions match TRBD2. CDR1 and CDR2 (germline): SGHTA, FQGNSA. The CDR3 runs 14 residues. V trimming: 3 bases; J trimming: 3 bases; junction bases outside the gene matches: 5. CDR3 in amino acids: CASSLVRGDYEQYF. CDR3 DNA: TGTGCCAGCAGCTTGGTACGGGGGGACTACGAGCAGTACTTC.

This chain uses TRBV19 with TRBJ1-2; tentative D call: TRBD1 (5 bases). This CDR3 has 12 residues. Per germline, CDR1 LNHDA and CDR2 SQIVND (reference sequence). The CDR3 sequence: CTGGTVLWGYTF. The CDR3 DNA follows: TGTACCGGGGGGACGGTCCTCTGGGGCTACACCTTC. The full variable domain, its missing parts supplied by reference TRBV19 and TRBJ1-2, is DGGITQSPKYLFRKEGQNVTLSCEQNLNHDAMYWYRQDPGQGLRLIYYSQIVNDFQKGDIAEGYSVSREKKESFPLTVTSAQKNPTAFYLCTGGTVLWGYTFGSGTRLTVV.

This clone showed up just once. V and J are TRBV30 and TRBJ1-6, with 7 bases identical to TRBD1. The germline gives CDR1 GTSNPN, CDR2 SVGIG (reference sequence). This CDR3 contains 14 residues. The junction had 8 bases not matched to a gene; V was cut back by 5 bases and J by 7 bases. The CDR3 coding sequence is TGTGCCTGGCGCTCACCAGGGGGAAATTCACCCCTCCACTTT. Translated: CAWRSPGGNSPLHF.

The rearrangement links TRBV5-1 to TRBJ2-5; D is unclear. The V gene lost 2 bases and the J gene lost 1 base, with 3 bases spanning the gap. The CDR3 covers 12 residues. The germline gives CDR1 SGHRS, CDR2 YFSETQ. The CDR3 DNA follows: TGCGCCAGCAGCTTCTCCCAAGAGACCCAGTACTTC. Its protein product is CASSFSQETQYF.

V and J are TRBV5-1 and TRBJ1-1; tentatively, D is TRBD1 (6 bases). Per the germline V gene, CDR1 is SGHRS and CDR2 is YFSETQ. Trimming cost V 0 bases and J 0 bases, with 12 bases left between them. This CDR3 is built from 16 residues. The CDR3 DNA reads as TGCGCCAGCAGCTTGGGCAGGGGCACTCTGAACACTGAAGCTTTCTTT. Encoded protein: CASSLGRGTLNTEAFF.

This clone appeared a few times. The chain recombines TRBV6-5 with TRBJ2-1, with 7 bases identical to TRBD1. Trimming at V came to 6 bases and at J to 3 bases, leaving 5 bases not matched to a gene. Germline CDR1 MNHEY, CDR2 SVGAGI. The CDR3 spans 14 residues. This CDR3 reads CASSSGGDYNEQFF. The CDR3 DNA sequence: TGTGCCAGCAGCTCAGGGGGTGACTACAATGAGCAGTTCTTC.